Below are 5 T cell receptor beta chains sequenced from a single sample in a study of blood T cell repertoires in COVID-19. Produced via immunoSEQ multiplex PCR; TCRdb's table is partial and in-frame only. This sample carries roughly 320,000 clones, about nine tenths of them seen once, and the ten largest clones take over 1.5%. Sample: peripheral blood. The receptors shown here come from a woman in her twenties or thirties with COVID-19, enrolled during active disease.

With respect to this clone: Compared with germline, one end of the junction differs, possibly owing to a read error. The rearrangement uses TRBV12-3 or TRBV12-4 and TRBJ2-7; D ambiguous. This CDR3 has 8 residues. The CDR3: CRVYEQYF. The CDR3 DNA is TGCCGGGTGTACGAGCAGTACTTC.

The chain employs TRBV7-6 and TRBJ2-1, with TRBD1 matching 8 bases. CDR1 and CDR2 from the germline V gene are SGHVS and FNYEAQ. The V gene end was trimmed by 1 base and the J gene end by 10 bases; junction bases not matched to a gene: 12. The CDR3 has 16 residues. The CDR3 spells CASSLGVRGRTLEQFF. The CDR3 DNA reads as TGTGCCAGCAGCTTAGGCGTCAGGGGGCGAACCTTGGAGCAGTTCTTC.

This clone was seen just once. The gene calls are TRBV6-6 and TRBJ1-3, with 9 bases matching TRBD1. The germline CDR1 and CDR2 sequences are MNHNY and SVGAGI (reference sequence). J was trimmed by 4 bases and V by 5 bases; bases with no gene match: 6. This CDR3 has 15 residues. In DNA, the CDR3 is TGTGCCAGCAGTACATCACAGGGGGCCGGAAACACCATATATTTT. Its protein product is CASSTSQGAGNTIYF.

V usage is TRBV7-6 and J usage is TRBJ2-3; D might be TRBD1 (6 bases). Trimming removed 5 bases from V and 1 base from J, with 13 bases in between. In germline, CDR1 is SGHVS, CDR2 FNYEAQ. This CDR3 contains 15 residues. The CDR3 nucleotides read TGTGCCAGCAGCCAAGCAGGGGCTCGCACAGATACGCAGTATTTT. It translates to CASSQAGARTDTQYF.

This chain uses TRBV5-1 with TRBJ2-7; possibly TRBD2 for D (6 bases). CDR1 and CDR2 (germline): SGHRS, YFSETQ. This CDR3 has 14 residues. Trimming shortened V by 4 bases and J by 9 bases, and 20 bases separated the two germline ends. As DNA, the CDR3 is TGCGCCAGCAGCCCCACCGAGGCGGGATCGGCGCAGTACTTC. Translated: CASSPTEAGSAQYF.